The T cell receptor (beta chain) under discussion was sequenced for a study of beta chain features in type 1 diabetes. This clone has a handful of counts. The antigen remains unidentified. Sorting based on CD45RO/CCR7/CD25/CD127/CD95/CD27 separated CD4+ naive, central memory, regulatory and stem cell-like memory cells. Of the isolated RNA, all was reverse transcribed, and so the sequenced material was expressed TCRB transcripts. Data came from immunoSEQ multiplex PCR; TCRdb stores just in-frame clones and leaves some out. The sample shows hundreds of thousands of clones, roughly 9% of them seen only once. V gave up 5 bases and J gave up 1 base, with 11 bases separating them. There are 15 residues in the CDR3. Germline CDR1 SGHTA, CDR2 FQGNSA. Study-wide results and limits: In all four CD4+ subsets, TCRB CDR3 length was significantly, moderately reduced in type 1 diabetes. Patients with type 1 diabetes showed fewer VDJ junction insertions and more deletions. Naive, central memory and regulatory TCRB repertoires appeared more similar among patients than healthy donors.

V gene TRBV7-2 combines with J gene TRBJ2-2; no firm D call. This clonotype was obtained from a man younger than 40 with type 1 diabetes. Material for sequencing was central memory CD4+ T cells from blood. Here the CDR3 DNA reads TGTGCCAGCAGCCGAGGCCCCCTGAACACCGGGGAGCTGTTTTTT. It specifies CASSRGPLNTGELFF.